This TCR beta chain was identified during a study of regulatory T cells in long-lasting Graves disease. As to time point: newly diagnosed GD, antithyroid drugs for less than 3 months. Making the TCR library involved RNA that had been extracted from PBMCs. Findings and caveats of the study: For persistent Graves' patients, TCR diversity was lower than for newly diagnosed ones.

The TCR beta library used iRepertoire HTBI primers with Arm-PCR amplification of CDR3. Each CDR3 protein gets one entry after TCRdb re-called the multiplex PCR reads with MiXCR. The repertoire has 400,000 to 500,000 distinct CDR3 sequences, around 15% of them found once; the top ten carry 20% to 25%. The CDR3 loop spans 13 amino acids. CDR1 and CDR2 from the germline V gene are SGHTA and FQGNSA. With 1 base clipped from V and 16 bases from J, the junction kept 5 bases outside the gene matches. There are a few counts of this clonotype. Its matching antigen is unknown. This same sample was also taken into another study, of T cells in Graves' hyperthyroidism and ophthalmopathy.

The clonotype originates from a woman younger than 30 with Graves disease. This specimen was peripheral blood mononuclear cells (PBMCs), taken at new diagnosis, from a patient treated with antithyroid drugs. V is TRBV7-2 and J is TRBJ1-6; 9 bases agree with TRBD1. The CDR3 is CASSLEGTGFLHF. The CDR3 DNA follows: TGTGCCAGCAGCTTAGAGGGGACAGGGTTTCTCCACTTT.